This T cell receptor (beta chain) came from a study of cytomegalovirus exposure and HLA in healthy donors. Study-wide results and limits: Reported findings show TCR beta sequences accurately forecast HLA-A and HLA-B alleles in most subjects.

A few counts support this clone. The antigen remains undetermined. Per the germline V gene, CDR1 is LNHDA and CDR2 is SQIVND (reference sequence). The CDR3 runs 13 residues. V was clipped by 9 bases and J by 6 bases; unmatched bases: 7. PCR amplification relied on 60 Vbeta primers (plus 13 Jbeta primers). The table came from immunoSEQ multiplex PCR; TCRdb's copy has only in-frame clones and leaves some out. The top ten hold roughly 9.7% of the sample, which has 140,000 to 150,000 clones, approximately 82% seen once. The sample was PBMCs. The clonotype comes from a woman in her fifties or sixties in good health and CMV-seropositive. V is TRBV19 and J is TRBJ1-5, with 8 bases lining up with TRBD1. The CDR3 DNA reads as TGTGCCAGCACCGGGACAGGAGGTCAGCCCCAGCATTTT. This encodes CASTGTGGQPQHF.